The 24 T cell receptor beta chains below come from one sample, sequenced in a study of blood T cells in healthy people across ages. Primed by a sample-barcoded 5' primer and a J-beta primer mix, a second PCR proceeded for 7 to 11 cycles. TCRdb used MiXCR to reprocess the 5' RACE reads, holding one entry per CDR3 protein. The sample yields 900,000 to 950,000 distinct CDR3 sequences, roughly 29% seen once. This sample was also put to use in a study of T cells of mothers and their children.

The sample consisted of blood. The receptors come from a woman in her thirties or forties in good health.

This clonotype was picked up a small number of times. This sequence joins TRBV4-2 and TRBJ2-4; 8 nucleotides agree with TRBD1. The CDR3 runs to 16 residues. Germline lookup yields CDR1 LGHNA and CDR2 YNFKEQ. The V gene end was trimmed by 1 base and the J gene end by 6 bases; junction bases not matched to a gene: 8. Here the CDR3 DNA reads TGTGCCAGCAGCCAAGGGCCAGGGGGCGGCGGAAACATTCAGTACTTC. Translating gives CASSQGPGGGGNIQYF.

CDR3 protein: CASSQDRGTLYGYTF. For the CDR3, the DNA is TGCGCCAGCAGCCAAGATCGCGGGACTCTTTATGGCTACACCTTC. The chain combines TRBV4-1 with TRBJ1-2, with D maybe TRBD1 (5 bases). The V end was cut by 0 bases, the J end by 5 bases, with 13 bases between. The CDR3 extends over 15 amino acids. The V gene's germline CDR1 is MGHRA and CDR2 YSYEKL.

The gene calls are TRBV28 and TRBJ1-1, with D possibly matching TRBD1 (6 bases). Germline V gene sequence: CDR1 MDHEN, CDR2 SYDVKM. CDR3 length equals 15 residues. Trimming cost V 5 bases and J 5 bases, with 18 bases left between them. CDR3 sequence (DNA): TGTGCCAGCAGTCCATACAGGGCTGGGGTTACTGAAGCTTTCTTT. Residues: CASSPYRAGVTEAFF.

This rearrangement joins TRBV11-2 to TRBJ1-2; the D is unclear. CDR3 length: 16 residues. Germline lookup yields CDR1 SGHAT and CDR2 FQNNGV. Trimming left V 5 bases short and J 4 bases short, with 20 bases between. The CDR3 reads CASSATPGKPSYGYTF. In DNA, the CDR3 is TGTGCCAGCAGCGCGACTCCGGGGAAACCTAGCTATGGCTACACCTTC.

About this clonotype: A clone one base away is much larger, so this may be a read error. The chain couples TRBV20-1 to TRBJ2-4; the D gene is possibly TRBD2 (5 bases). The V end lost 3 bases, the J end lost 13 bases, and 25 bases lay between the germline ends. Germline CDR1 DFQATT, CDR2 SNEGSKA (reference sequence). CDR3 size: 15 residues. Here the CDR3 DNA reads TGCAGTGCTAGGACGAGCACGGACTCGAACAATGAGCAGTACTTC. This sequence encodes CSARTSTDSNNEQYF.

J is TRBJ2-1 and V is TRBV9, with D possibly TRBD2 on 6 matching bases. Germline CDR1 reads SGDLS; CDR2 reads YYNGEE. Deletions cut 4 bases from V and 3 bases from J, with 23 bases between. The CDR3 is made up of 18 amino acids. This chain's CDR3 is CASSPVRDVGRFYNEQFF. The CDR3 nucleotides read TGTGCCAGCAGCCCGGTGCGGGATGTGGGACGGTTCTACAATGAGCAGTTCTTC.

This clonotype was seen only a few times. The chain carries TRBV28 and TRBJ1-1, with D possibly TRBD1 on 6 matching bases. Looked up from germline, CDR1 is MDHEN and CDR2 is SYDVKM. The CDR3 totals 15 residues. V was trimmed by 5 bases and J by 0 bases, leaving 13 bases between them. The CDR3 nucleotides read TGTGCCAGCAGTGCCTCGACAGGAGTGAACACTGAAGCTTTCTTT. Its protein product is CASSASTGVNTEAFF.

This clonotype has just a few counts. The J gene is TRBJ2-7, the V gene TRBV5-1; 9 bases fit TRBD1. Germline CDR1 reads SGHRS; CDR2 reads YFSETQ. This CDR3 is built from 14 residues. V lost 4 bases to trimming and J lost 7 bases; unmatched junction nucleotides: 9. CDR3 nucleotide sequence: TGCGCCAGCAGCCACAGGGGGCTAAGAGATGAGCAGTACTTC. It translates to CASSHRGLRDEQYF.

There are many counts of this clonotype. The chain couples TRBV5-6 to TRBJ2-5; 7 nucleotides agree with TRBD1. This CDR3 is 14 amino acids long. V gave up 4 bases and J gave up 5 bases; unmatched junction bases: 8. Germline lookup yields CDR1 SGHDT and CDR2 YYEEEE. The CDR3 is CASSHRDSGETQYF. In nucleotides, the CDR3 is TGTGCCAGCAGCCACCGGGACAGTGGGGAGACCCAGTACTTC. The full variable domain, in which reference TRBV5-6 and TRBJ2-5 provide the parts outside the CDR3, is DAGVTQSPTHLIKTRGQQVTLRCSPKSGHDTVSWYQQALGQGPQFIFQYYEEEERQRGNFPDRFSGHQFPNYSSELNVNALLLGDSALYLCASSHRDSGETQYFGPGTRLLVL.

The J gene is TRBJ2-2, the V gene TRBV2; unclear D gene. Germline V gene data show CDR1 as SNHLY and CDR2 as FYNNEI. There are 14 residues in the CDR3. Deletions cut 5 bases from V and 4 bases from J, with 11 bases between. The CDR3 nucleotides are TGTGCCAGCAGTCATGAAGGGATCACCGGGGAGCTGTTTTTT. As protein: CASSHEGITGELFF.

This clonotype was detected a few times. The V gene is TRBV4-1, the J gene TRBJ1-1, with D perhaps TRBD1 (5 bases). This CDR3 spans 15 amino acids. V was shortened by 2 bases and J by 2 bases, with 12 bases between the two germline ends. Germline-derived CDR1 and CDR2 are MGHRA and YSYEKL. CDR3 sequence: CASSQQGRTNTEAFF. In nucleotides, the CDR3 is TGCGCCAGCAGCCAACAAGGACGGACAAACACTGAAGCTTTCTTT.

This rearrangement joins TRBV7-2 to TRBJ2-7; tentative D call: TRBD2 (6 bases). V lost 3 bases and J 3 bases, leaving 15 bases between the germline ends. The V gene's germline CDR1 is SGHTA and CDR2 FQGNSA. The CDR3 runs 15 residues. The CDR3 DNA is TGTGCCAGCAGCTTGACCGGGAGTACCCACTACGAGCAGTACTTC. Amino acid sequence: CASSLTGSTHYEQYF. Combining the CDR3 with reference TRBV7-2 and TRBJ2-7 gives the whole variable domain GAGVSQSPSNKVTEKGKDVELRCDPISGHTALYWYRQSLGQGLEFLIYFQGNSAPDKSGLPSDRFSAERTGGSVSTLTIQRTQQEDSAVYLCASSLTGSTHYEQYFGPGTRLTVT.

With regard to this clonotype: Because the CDR3 is missing its conserved closing phenylalanine or tryptophan, this is likely a read error. V gene TRBV2 combines with J gene TRBJ2-5; 7 bases match TRBD1. Germline V gene lookup returns CDR1 SNHLY and CDR2 FYNNEI. Germline trimming cut 6 bases from V and 0 bases from J; bases unmatched to any gene: 4. The CDR3 is 14 residues long. The CDR3 spells CASRETGYQETQYL. CDR3 DNA: TGTGCCAGCAGGGAGACAGGGTACCAAGAGACCCAGTACCTC.

This clonotype turned up a few times. This sequence joins TRBV5-1 and TRBJ2-5, with D tentatively TRBD2 (5 bases). The CDR3 covers 15 residues. V lost 0 bases and J 2 bases, leaving 11 bases between the germline ends. Germline values: CDR1 SGHRS, CDR2 YFSETQ. The DNA for the CDR3 is TGCGCCAGCAGCTTGGCCGGAGGTATGCAAGAGACCCAGTACTTC. It encodes CASSLAGGMQETQYF.

The chain links TRBV7-2 to TRBJ1-2; D uncertain. The CDR3 spans 15 residues. The germline V and J ends were trimmed by 3 bases and 2 bases, with 13 bases remaining between them. Per the germline V gene, CDR1 is SGHTA and CDR2 is FQGNSA. CDR3 coding DNA: TGTGCCAGCAGCTTCTCCCTGACGGACAACTATGGCTACACCTTC. Translating gives CASSFSLTDNYGYTF.

Details on this clonotype: A read error may explain this, as a much larger clone is one base away. The chain links TRBV20-1 to TRBJ1-2; unclear D gene. Per germline, CDR1 DFQATT and CDR2 SNEGSKA (reference sequence). The CDR3 sequence is 12 residues long. The CDR3 loop is CSASIQRRGCTF. CDR3 sequence (DNA): TGCAGTGCTAGCATCCAGAGACGTGGCTGCACCTTC.

This clonotype was picked up many times. The chain uses TRBV12-3 or TRBV12-4 and TRBJ2-7; tentative D call: TRBD1 (6 bases). The V end was cut by 6 bases, the J end by 3 bases, with 30 bases between. This CDR3 is 19 amino acids long. CDR3 nucleotides: TGTGCCAGCAGGCGTACCATTGGACAGAGAACTATTCGCCTCTACGAGCAGTACTTC. Protein: CASRRTIGQRTIRLYEQYF.

The chain has TRBV7-2 and TRBJ2-7; D gene ambiguous. The germline V gene has CDR1 SGHTA and CDR2 FQGNSA. The CDR3 length is 16 residues. Trimming stripped 5 bases from V and 1 base from J, with 18 bases between. CDR3 region: CASSILGTPQSYEQYF. In DNA, the CDR3 is TGTGCCAGCAGCATATTAGGTACTCCACAATCCTACGAGCAGTACTTC.

This clonotype was found many times. V gene TRBV12-3 or TRBV12-4 combines with J gene TRBJ2-7; D uncertain. CDR3 length equals 13 residues. With 1 base removed from V and 2 bases from J, the gap between germline ends came to 6 bases. The CDR3 is CASSLEEPYEQYF. The CDR3 DNA sequence: TGTGCCAGCAGTTTAGAGGAACCCTACGAGCAGTACTTC.

The chain joins TRBV6-6 to TRBJ2-3, with TRBD2 identical over 9 bases. The germline V gene encodes CDR1 MNHNY and CDR2 SVGAGI (reference sequence). The junction had 8 bases not matched to a gene; V was cut back by 1 base and J by 6 bases. The CDR3 loop spans 16 amino acids. Here the CDR3 reads CASSYFGSGGKDTQYF. In DNA, the CDR3 is TGTGCCAGCAGTTACTTCGGCAGCGGGGGGAAGGATACGCAGTATTTT.

The table lists this clonotype with a count of one. This chain connects TRBV7-9 to TRBJ2-1; 7 nucleotides agree with TRBD2. The CDR3 sequence is 14 residues long. CDR1 SEHNR and CDR2 FQNEAQ come from the germline V gene (reference sequence). V lost 6 bases to trimming and J lost 6 bases; unmatched junction nucleotides: 8. As DNA, the CDR3 is TGTGCCAGCAGACTGTCAGCGGGACCCAATGAGCAGTTCTTC. This codes for CASRLSAGPNEQFF.

This clonotype was seen many times. The chain employs TRBV6-5 and TRBJ2-1; D gene unclear. Trimming left V 5 bases short and J 9 bases short, with 11 bases between. CDR3 size: 12 residues. Germline CDR1 MNHEY, CDR2 SVGAGI. The chain's CDR3 is CASSRRASEQFF. As DNA, the CDR3 is TGTGCCAGCAGTCGACGGGCGAGTGAGCAGTTCTTC.

This clonotype has more than one count but fewer than ten. V and J are TRBV7-2 and TRBJ2-3, with 7 positions matching TRBD2. The length of the CDR3 is 13 residues. CDR1 and CDR2 from the germline V gene are SGHTA and FQGNSA. J gave up 4 bases and V 5 bases, and 3 bases lay outside the gene matches. CDR3: CASSPLAADTQYF. The CDR3 bases are TGTGCCAGCAGCCCCCTAGCGGCAGATACGCAGTATTTT. The full variable domain, rest sourced from reference TRBV7-2 and TRBJ2-3, is GAGVSQSPSNKVTEKGKDVELRCDPISGHTALYWYRQSLGQGLEFLIYFQGNSAPDKSGLPSDRFSAERTGGSVSTLTIQRTQQEDSAVYLCASSPLAADTQYFGPGTRLTVL.

This clonotype has a count of ten or more. The CDR3 spells CASSPEASGYNEQFF. The CDR3 DNA reads as TGTGCCAGCAGCCCAGAGGCTAGCGGATACAATGAGCAGTTCTTC. This rearrangement joins TRBV9 to TRBJ2-1; 7 nucleotides line up with TRBD2. The CDR3 length is 15 residues. The J segment lost 4 bases and the V segment lost 4 bases, leaving 8 bases of the junction unmatched. CDR1 SGDLS and CDR2 YYNGEE come from the germline V gene.